This T cell receptor (beta chain) was found in a study of T cells after yellow fever vaccination. In this sample, this clonotype turned up many times. The germline V gene has CDR1 DFQATT and CDR2 SNEGSKA (reference sequence). Trimming shortened V by 1 base and J by 5 bases, and 12 bases separated the two germline ends. The CDR3 is 13 amino acids. TCRdb independently ran MiXCR on the 5' RACE reads; one entry per CDR3 protein. In the table there are roughly 120,000 distinct CDR3 sequences, around 8% of which are singletons. The J gene is TRBJ2-7, the V gene TRBV20-1; D might be TRBD2 (6 bases). This receptor was identified in a man aged 25-45 years who received the YFV17D yellow fever vaccine. Sequenced material: CD8+ T cells sorted from PBMCs, taken 45 days after the yellow fever booster vaccination. The CDR3 reads CSARGWTTNEQYF. Here the CDR3 DNA reads TGCAGTGCTAGAGGGTGGACTACCAACGAGCAGTACTTC.